The rows below give T cell receptor beta chains drawn from one sample of a study of T cell repertoires in cytomegalovirus infection. No cognate antigen is known for these TCRs. One entry per CDR3 protein results from TCRdb running MiXCR on the reads. The repertoire has some 110,000 distinct CDR3 sequences, around 32% of them found once; the top ten carry around three fifths. The material was CD8+ T cells from cultured PBMCs, obtained from culture after CMV antigen stimulation. All receptors derive from a human donor in good health (CMV status not recorded). Some clones in this sample may be carry-over from other donors' samples. Each CDR3 is given with its conserved first and last residue. Each record gives: D gene, clone size, J gene, V gene, CDR3 DNA, CDR3 protein. A D gene is named only where the DNA matches it firmly. Not every row has a clone size; where given, it reads once, few, many or a size class.

NA	NA	TRBJ1-1	TRBV7-6	TGTGCCAGTACCGGGGAGTATGGCGACACTGAAGCTTTCTTT	CASTGEYGDTEAFF
NA	NA	TRBJ1-5	TRBV27	TGTGCCAGCAGTTATTTAGGGGGTGGACAGCCCCAGCATTTT	CASSYLGGGQPQHF
TRBD2	NA	TRBJ2-1	TRBV5-1	TGCGCCAGCAGCCCATCCGGGACTAGCGGGGGCAATGAGCAGTTCTTC	CASSPSGTSGGNEQFF
NA	NA	TRBJ2-7	TRBV10-3	TGTGCCATCAGTGAGTCTAGGGGGGGCCATTACCCCGCGAGCCCCTCCTACGAGCAGTACTTC	CAISESRGGHYPASPSYEQYF
TRBD2	many	TRBJ2-7	TRBV7-6	TGTGCCAGCAGCTTGGGCGGGGGCTACGAGCAGTACTTC	CASSLGGGYEQYF
TRBD2	NA	TRBJ2-3	TRBV28	TGTGCCAGCAGTGGACTAGCGGGGGGGCATATCACAGATACGCAGTATTTT	CASSGLAGGHITDTQYF
TRBD1	NA	TRBJ1-4	TRBV4-1	TGCGCCAGCAACCAAGATTCGGGTTACGACAGGGTGTGGACTAATGAAAAACTGTTTTTT	CASNQDSGYDRVWTNEKLFF
NA	many	TRBJ1-2	TRBV4-1	TGCGCCAGCAGCCAAGTCGTAGACAGGCCCAGCCGCTTC	CASSQVVDRPSRF
NA	many	TRBJ2-7	TRBV4-3	TGCGCCAGCAGCCCTGGCCCCCTGCTGTCCTACGAGCAGTACTTC	CASSPGPLLSYEQYF
NA	few	TRBJ2-7	TRBV12-3/TRBV12-4	TGTGCCAGCACCTTCGGGGCGGGACACGGAGGGCAGTACTTC	CASTFGAGHGGQYF
NA	NA	TRBJ2-1	TRBV7-4	TGTGCCAGCAGAGGGGGGAGGCGGGGGCAATGGGATGAGCAGTTCTTC	CASRGGRRGQWDEQFF
NA	few	TRBJ2-3	TRBV7-9	TGTGCCAGCCCGGAGAACTTAGGGGAAGTCAGGGGGGATCCAGATACGCAGTATTTT	CASPENLGEVRGDPDTQYF
NA	NA	TRBJ1-3	TRBV3-1	TGTGCCAGCAGCCAATCAGGCTCTGGAAACACCATATATTTT	CASSQSGSGNTIYF
NA	once	TRBJ1-2	TRBV5-4	TGTGCCAGCAGCTACGAGGGGGAGGACTATGGCTACACCTTC	CASSYEGEDYGYTF
NA	few	TRBJ2-7	TRBV10-3	TGTGCCATCAGGGCCGAGACACGAGTCGAGCAGTACTTC	CAIRAETRVEQYF
NA	few	TRBJ2-1	TRBV24-1	TGTGCCACCAGTGAATCGGGAGCCAATGAGCAGTTCTTC	CATSESGANEQFF
TRBD2	once	TRBJ2-7	TRBV7-2	TGTGCCAGCAGCCCTGGAGCGGGGGCTGCTTACGAGCAGTACTTC	CASSPGAGAAYEQYF
NA	many	TRBJ1-1	TRBV19	TGTGCCAGTAGTATACTTCCGACGGCAGCTAATCCCACTGAAGCTTTCTTT	CASSILPTAANPTEAFF